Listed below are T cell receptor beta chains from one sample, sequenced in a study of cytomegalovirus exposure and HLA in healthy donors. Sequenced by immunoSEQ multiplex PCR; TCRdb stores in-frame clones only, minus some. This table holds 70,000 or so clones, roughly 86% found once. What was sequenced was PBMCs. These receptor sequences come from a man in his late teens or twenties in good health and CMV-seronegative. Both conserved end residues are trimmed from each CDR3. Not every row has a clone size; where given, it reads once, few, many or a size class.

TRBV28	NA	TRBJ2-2	ASSFWTDLNRNTGELF
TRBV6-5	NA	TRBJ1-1	ASRSGGRNAEAF
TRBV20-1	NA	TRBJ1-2	SAAGTGPYT
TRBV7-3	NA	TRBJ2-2	ASSLAGLPGELF
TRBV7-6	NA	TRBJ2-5	ASSPAPDETQY
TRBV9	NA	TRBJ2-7	ASSVGDYEQY
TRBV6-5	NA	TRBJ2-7	ASSPVRGQFGEQY
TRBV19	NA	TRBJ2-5	ASSIAGTSGETQY
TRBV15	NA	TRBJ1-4	ATSRYGTPNEKLF
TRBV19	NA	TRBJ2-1	ASRQGTSGGAKQF
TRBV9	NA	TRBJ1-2	ASSTSTGNYGYT
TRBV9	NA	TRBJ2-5	ASSEAGVLETQY
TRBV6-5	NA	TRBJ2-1	ASSYPGQGYNEQF
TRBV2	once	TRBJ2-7	ASSDSYEQY
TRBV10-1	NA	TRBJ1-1	ASRSSRQGNTEAF
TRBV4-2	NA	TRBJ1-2	ASSQEDSGAWGYT
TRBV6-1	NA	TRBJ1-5	ASSAYRGRGNQPQH
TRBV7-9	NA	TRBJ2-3	ASSRTPQTHRSTDTQY
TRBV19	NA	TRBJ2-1	ASSIVAGPREQF
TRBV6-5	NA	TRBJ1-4	ASSYSPSRGYEKLF
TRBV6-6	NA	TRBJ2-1	ASSPTGLIYNEQF
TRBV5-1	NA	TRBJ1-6	ASSLKRPPDSPLH
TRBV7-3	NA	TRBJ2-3	ASSSGQGITSTDTQY
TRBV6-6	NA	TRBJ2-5	ASSYSTGEETQY
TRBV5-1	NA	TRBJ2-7	ASSLLAGAQEQY
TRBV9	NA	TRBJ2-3	ASSVVGGRGDTQY
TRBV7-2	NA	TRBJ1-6	ASRRESYNSPLH
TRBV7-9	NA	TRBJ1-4	ASSSGTHNEKLF
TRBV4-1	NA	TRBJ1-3	ASSQDENRGLLSGNTIY
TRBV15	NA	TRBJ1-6	ATSRVWAGDNSPLH
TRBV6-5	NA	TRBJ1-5	ASSLGRGQPQH
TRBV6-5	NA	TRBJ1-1	ASSDGLGDTEAF
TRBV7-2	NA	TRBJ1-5	ASSSGVNQPQH
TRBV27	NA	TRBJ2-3	ASSIDRGLGTDTQY
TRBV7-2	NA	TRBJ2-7	ASSLGQGNEQY
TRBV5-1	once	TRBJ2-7	ASSLGDRDVYEQY
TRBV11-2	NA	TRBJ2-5	ASSFGTGPKTQY
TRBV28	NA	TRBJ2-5	ASKDSSGSKETQY
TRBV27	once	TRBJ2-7	ASIKKQGASYEQY
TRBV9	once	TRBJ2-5	ASSEGTGEETQY
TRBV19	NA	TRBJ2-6	ASSSPGTGYSGANVLT
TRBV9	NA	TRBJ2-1	ASSVDGTGLNEQF
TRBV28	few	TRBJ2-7	ASFRSGGAYYEQY
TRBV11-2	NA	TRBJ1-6	ASSLLGQYNSPLH
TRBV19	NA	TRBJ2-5	ASSMVATPQETQY
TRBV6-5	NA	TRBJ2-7	ASSQTGTYEQY
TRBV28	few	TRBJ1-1	ASSSTGAAEAF